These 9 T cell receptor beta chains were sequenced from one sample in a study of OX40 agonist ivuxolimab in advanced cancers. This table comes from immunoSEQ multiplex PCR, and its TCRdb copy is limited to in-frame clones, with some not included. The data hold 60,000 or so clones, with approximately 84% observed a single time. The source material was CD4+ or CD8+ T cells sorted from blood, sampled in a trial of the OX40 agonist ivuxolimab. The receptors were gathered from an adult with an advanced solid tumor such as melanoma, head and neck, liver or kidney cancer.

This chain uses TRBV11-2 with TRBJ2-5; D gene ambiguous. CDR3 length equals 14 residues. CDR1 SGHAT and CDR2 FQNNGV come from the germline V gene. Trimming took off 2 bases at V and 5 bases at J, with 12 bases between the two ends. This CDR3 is CASSLPFLDETQYF. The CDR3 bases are TGTGCCAGCAGCTTACCCTTTTTGGATGAGACCCAGTACTTC. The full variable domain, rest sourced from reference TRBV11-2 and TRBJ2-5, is EAGVAQSPRYKIIEKRQSVAFWCNPISGHATLYWYQQILGQGPKLLIQFQNNGVVDDSQLPKDRFSAERLKGVDSTLKIQPAKLEDSAVYLCASSLPFLDETQYFGPGTRLLVL.

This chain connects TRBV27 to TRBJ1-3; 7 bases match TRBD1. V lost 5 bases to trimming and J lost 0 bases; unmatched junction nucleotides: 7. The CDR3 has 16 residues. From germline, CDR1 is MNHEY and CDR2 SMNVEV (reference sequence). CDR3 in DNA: TGTGCCAGCAGTCTGACAGGGCCCTACTCTGGAAACACCATATATTTT. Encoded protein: CASSLTGPYSGNTIYF.

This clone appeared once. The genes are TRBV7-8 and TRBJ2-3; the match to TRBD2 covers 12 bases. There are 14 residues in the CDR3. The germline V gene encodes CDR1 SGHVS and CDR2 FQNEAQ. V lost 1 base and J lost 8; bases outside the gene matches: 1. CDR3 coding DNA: TGTGCCAGCAGCTTAGAACTAGCGGGGGGTACGCAGTATTTT. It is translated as CASSLELAGGTQYF.

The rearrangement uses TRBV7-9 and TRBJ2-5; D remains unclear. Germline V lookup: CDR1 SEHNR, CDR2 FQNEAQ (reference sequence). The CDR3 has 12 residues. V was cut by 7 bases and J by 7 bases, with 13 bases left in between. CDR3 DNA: TGTGCCAGCACTCACGCGGACGTGACCCAGTACTTC. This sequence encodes CASTHADVTQYF.

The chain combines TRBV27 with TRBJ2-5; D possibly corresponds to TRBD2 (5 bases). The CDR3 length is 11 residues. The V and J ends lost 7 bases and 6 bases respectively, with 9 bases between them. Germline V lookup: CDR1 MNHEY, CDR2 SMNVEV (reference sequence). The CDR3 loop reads CASTLGKTQYF. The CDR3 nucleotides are TGTGCCAGCACACTAGGGAAGACCCAGTACTTC.

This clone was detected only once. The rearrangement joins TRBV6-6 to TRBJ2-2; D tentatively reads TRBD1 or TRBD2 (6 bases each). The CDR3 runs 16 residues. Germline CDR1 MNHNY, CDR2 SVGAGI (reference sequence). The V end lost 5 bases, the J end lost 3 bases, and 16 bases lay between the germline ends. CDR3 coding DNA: TGTGCCAGCAGTCCGTTTGGGGGGCGGGACACCGGGGAGCTGTTTTTT. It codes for CASSPFGGRDTGELFF.

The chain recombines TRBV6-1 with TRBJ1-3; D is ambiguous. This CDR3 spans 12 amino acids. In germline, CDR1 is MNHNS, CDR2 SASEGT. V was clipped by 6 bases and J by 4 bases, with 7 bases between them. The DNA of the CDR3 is TGTGCCAGCAGGGACCCGGGAAACACCATATATTTT. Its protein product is CASRDPGNTIYF.

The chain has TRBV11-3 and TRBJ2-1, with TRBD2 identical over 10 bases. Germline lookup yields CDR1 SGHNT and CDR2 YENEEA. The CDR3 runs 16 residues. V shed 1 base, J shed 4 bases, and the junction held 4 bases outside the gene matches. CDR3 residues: CASSLGASGGYNEQFF. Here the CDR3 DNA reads TGTGCCAGCAGCTTAGGGGCTAGCGGGGGTTACAATGAGCAGTTCTTC.

The DNA of the CDR3 is TGTGCCACCAGTTGGGCTAGCGGGTCGACCTACGAGCAGTACTTC. Encoded protein: CATSWASGSTYEQYF. The rearrangement uses TRBV15 and TRBJ2-7, with 8 nucleotides matching TRBD2. This CDR3 spans 15 amino acids. Trimming cost V 6 bases and J 2 bases; bases outside gene matches: 9. CDR1 is LNHNV, CDR2 YYDKDF, per germline (reference sequence).